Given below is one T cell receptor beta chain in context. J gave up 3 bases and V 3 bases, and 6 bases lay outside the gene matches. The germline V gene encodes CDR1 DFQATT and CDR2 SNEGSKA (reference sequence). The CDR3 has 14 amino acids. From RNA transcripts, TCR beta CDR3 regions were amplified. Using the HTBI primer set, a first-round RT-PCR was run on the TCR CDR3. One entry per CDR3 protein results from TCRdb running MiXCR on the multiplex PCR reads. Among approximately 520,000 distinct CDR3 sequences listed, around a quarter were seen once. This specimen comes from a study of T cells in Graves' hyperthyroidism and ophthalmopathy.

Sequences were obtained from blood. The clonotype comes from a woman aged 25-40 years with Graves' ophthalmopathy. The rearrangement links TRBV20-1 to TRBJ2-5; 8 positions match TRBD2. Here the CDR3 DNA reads TGCAGTGCTAGGGGGGGTAGCGGGGAAGAGACCCAGTACTTC. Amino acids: CSARGGSGEETQYF.